This T cell receptor (beta chain) emerged from a study of blood T cell repertoires in COVID-19. Study as a whole: Samples taken during acute and convalescent COVID-19 were collected in the United States, Italy and Spain. PBMCs, B-cell-depleted T cells, or T cells provided the cDNA or gDNA that made up the material.

Per the study methods: Scientists estimated how many nucleated cells there were by amplifying reference gene primers. Profiling relied on immunoSEQ multiplex PCR, and the TCRdb table lists in-frame clones only, not all of them. V and J calls plus clone size are reproduced from that table; the DNA served to infer D and trimming. The profile shows roughly 76,000 clones, roughly 85% of them singletons. Germline CDR1 SGHRS, CDR2 YFSETQ. The CDR3 is 14 residues long. Trimming left V 0 bases short and J 5 bases short, with 10 bases between. The specimen was peripheral blood. The clonotype comes from a man younger than 45 with acute or convalescent COVID-19. The chain couples TRBV5-1 to TRBJ2-3, with no clear D. The CDR3: CASSLERNGDTQYF. CDR3 nucleotide sequence: TGCGCCAGCAGCTTGGAGAGAAACGGAGATACGCAGTATTTT.